Listed here are 25 T cell receptor beta chains from one sample, sequenced in a study of Ad26.COV2.S vaccination and SARS-CoV-2 variants. Treatment in this sample: about 20 received Ad26.COV2.S at low or high dose, single or two shots; 5 received placebo; per-sample allocation not given. Sampling was performed 63 days after the first vaccine or placebo injection. Only in-frame clones appear in the TCRdb table, and some are missing; sequencing was by immunoSEQ multiplex PCR. Of about 420,000 clones in the sample, roughly 90% are singletons; the top ten hold approximately 4%. The starting material was peripheral blood, obtained in a trial of Ad26.COV2.S vaccine versus placebo. These receptors were collected from a person between 18 and 65 years old who received the Ad26.COV2.S COVID-19 vaccine or a placebo.

V and J are TRBV7-3 and TRBJ1-1, with no clear D. Germline CDR1 and CDR2: SGHTA and FQGTGA. CDR3 length: 12 residues. V lost 4 bases, J lost 7 bases, and 10 bases lay in between. The CDR3 loop is CASSSAGIEAFF. CDR3 sequence (DNA): TGTGCCAGCAGCTCAGCCGGTATTGAAGCTTTCTTT.

This chain links TRBV5-1 with TRBJ2-7, with TRBD2 as a possible D gene (5 bases). V was trimmed by 0 bases and J by 6 bases, leaving 10 bases between them. The germline V gene has CDR1 SGHRS and CDR2 YFSETQ. The CDR3 is 13 residues long. CDR3 residues: CASSLVGVREQYF. Here the CDR3 DNA reads TGCGCCAGCAGCTTGGTCGGGGTCCGCGAGCAGTACTTC.

The chain uses TRBV4-1 and TRBJ2-2; maybe TRBD2 (6 bases). Germline CDR1 MGHRA, CDR2 YSYEKL. The V end lost 4 bases, the J end lost 6 bases, and 21 bases lay between the germline ends. The CDR3 sequence is 17 residues long. CDR3 sequence: CASSLAYGRFGSGELFF. The CDR3 nucleotides read TGCGCCAGCAGCCTAGCTTACGGGAGATTTGGTTCCGGGGAGCTGTTTTTT.

This clone was counted once. The genes are TRBV7-3 and TRBJ2-5; D gene ambiguous. The germline CDR1 and CDR2 sequences are SGHTA and FQGTGA. The V gene lost 5 bases and the J gene lost 1 base, with 8 bases spanning the gap. The CDR3 covers 13 residues. CDR3 coding DNA: TGTGCCAGCAGCCCCCGGACCCAAGAGACCCAGTACTTC. Amino acid sequence: CASSPRTQETQYF.

The rearrangement uses TRBV11-2 and TRBJ2-5; D not resolved. CDR3 length: 11 residues. V lost 7 bases to trimming and J lost 4 bases, with 7 bases between them. CDR1 is SGHAT and CDR2 is FQNNGV in the germline V gene. In DNA, the CDR3 is TGTGCCAGCAAGCCAGGAGAGACCCAGTACTTC. It specifies CASKPGETQYF.

The genes are TRBV15 and TRBJ2-7; the match to TRBD1 covers 9 bases. Per germline, CDR1 LNHNV and CDR2 YYDKDF (reference sequence). CDR3 length: 14 residues. The V and J ends lost 3 bases and 4 bases, in that order; junction bases with no gene match: 4. DNA for the CDR3: TGTGCCACCAGCAGGACCGGGACAGGGTACGAGCAGTACTTC. Its protein is CATSRTGTGYEQYF.

V and J are TRBV20-1 and TRBJ1-2; tentative D call: TRBD1 (5 bases). With 3 bases removed from V and 4 bases from J, the gap between germline ends came to 18 bases. The CDR3 has 15 amino acids. The V gene's germline CDR1 is DFQATT and CDR2 SNEGSKA (reference sequence). The CDR3 protein is CSASNAGTNGYGYTF. The CDR3 bases are TGCAGTGCTAGTAACGCCGGGACCAACGGCTATGGCTACACCTTC.

CDR3 loop: CASTPIGLGRNTGELFF. The CDR3 DNA is TGTGCCAGCACCCCAATTGGCCTCGGAAGAAACACCGGGGAGCTGTTTTTT. The V and J genes are TRBV5-4 and TRBJ2-2, with D unresolved. Looked up from germline, CDR1 is SGHNT and CDR2 is YYREEE (reference sequence). CDR3 length: 17 amino acids. V lost 6 bases and J lost 2, with 20 bases in between.

The genes are TRBV6-5 and TRBJ2-5; D may be TRBD2 (6 bases). Germline V gives CDR1 MNHEY, CDR2 SVGAGI. The CDR3 is made up of 15 amino acids. Trimming took off 8 bases at V and 5 bases at J, with 21 bases between the two ends. This chain's CDR3 is CASGGAGQGGETQYF. In DNA form, the CDR3 reads TGTGCCAGCGGAGGGGCGGGGCAGGGTGGCGAGACCCAGTACTTC.

The chain is built from TRBV9 and TRBJ2-3; D may be TRBD2 (6 bases). CDR3 length: 15 residues. Germline CDR1 SGDLS, CDR2 YYNGEE. Trimming removed 2 bases at V and 0 bases at J, with 10 bases between. The chain's CDR3 is CASSVIAESTDTQYF. The CDR3 nucleotides are TGTGCCAGCAGCGTTATAGCGGAGAGCACAGATACGCAGTATTTT.

The rearrangement joins TRBV6-2 or TRBV6-3 to TRBJ2-5; D perhaps matches TRBD2 (6 bases). This CDR3 has 17 amino acids. CDR1 MNHEY and CDR2 SVGEGT come from the germline V gene. Trimming cost V 6 bases and J 7 bases, with 27 bases left between them. The CDR3: CASSPMLAGRPGGTQYF. The CDR3 region has the DNA TGTGCCAGCAGCCCGATGCTGGCGGGGAGGCCCGGGGGGACCCAGTACTTC.

This rearrangement joins TRBV19 to TRBJ2-7, with 7 bases aligning to TRBD2. This CDR3 is built from 15 residues. With V trimmed by 4 bases and J by 6 bases, 12 bases remained unmatched. Per the germline V gene, CDR1 is LNHDA and CDR2 is SQIVND (reference sequence). This CDR3 reads CASSTRGGHPSEQYF. The CDR3 nucleotides are TGTGCCAGTAGTACCCGCGGGGGTCACCCGAGCGAGCAGTACTTC.

The chain is built from TRBV7-9 and TRBJ1-5; D is undetermined. The CDR3 runs to 13 residues. Germline V lookup: CDR1 SEHNR, CDR2 FQNEAQ (reference sequence). Trimming left V 1 base short and J 4 bases short, with 5 bases between. CDR3 amino acids: CASSLGANQPQHF. For the CDR3, the DNA is TGTGCCAGCAGCTTAGGGGCGAATCAGCCCCAGCATTTT.

This chain connects TRBV28 to TRBJ2-3, with TRBD1 matching 8 bases. Germline loops: CDR1 MDHEN, CDR2 SYDVKM. The J segment lost 8 bases and the V segment lost 4 bases, leaving 5 bases of the junction unmatched. This CDR3 is 13 amino acids long. The CDR3 loop reads CASSYRGKGTQYF. The CDR3 DNA is TGTGCCAGCAGTTACAGGGGGAAAGGTACGCAGTATTTT.

The chain carries TRBV6-5 and TRBJ2-3, with D unresolved. The V gene's germline CDR1 is MNHEY and CDR2 SVGAGI. The germline V and J ends were trimmed by 6 bases and 4 bases, with 11 bases remaining between them. The CDR3 length is 13 residues. CDR3 coding DNA: TGTGCCAGCAGCCACTACGTCTCAGATACGCAGTATTTT. This sequence encodes CASSHYVSDTQYF.

Details on this clone: This same CDR3 is encoded by further DNA sequences in the sample. The J gene is TRBJ1-1, the V gene TRBV9, with 7 bases aligning to TRBD1. The CDR3 extends over 13 amino acids. Looked up from germline, CDR1 is SGDLS and CDR2 is YYNGEE. V trimming: 3 bases; J trimming: 5 bases; junction bases outside the gene matches: 4. The DNA for the CDR3 is TGTGCCAGCAGCGAGGGACAGAGAACTGAAGCTTTCTTT. It yields the protein CASSEGQRTEAFF.

The genes are TRBV6-2 or TRBV6-3 and TRBJ2-3, with D possibly being TRBD1 (5 bases). Trimming left V 4 bases short and J 7 bases short, with 9 bases between. The germline V gene encodes CDR1 MNHEY and CDR2 SVGEGT. The CDR3 has 12 residues. As DNA, the CDR3 is TGTGCCAGCAGTTGGCCAGGGAATACGCAGTATTTT. Translated: CASSWPGNTQYF.

The V gene is TRBV5-6, the J gene TRBJ1-6; 9 nucleotides line up with TRBD1. V gave up 3 bases and J gave up 10 bases; unmatched junction bases: 11. This CDR3 region has 16 residues. Germline assignment: CDR1 SGHDT and CDR2 YYEEEE. The CDR3 reads CASSSTGGPTVSPLHF. CDR3 in DNA: TGTGCCAGCAGCTCTACAGGGGGCCCCACGGTCTCACCCCTCCACTTT.

This chain joins TRBV5-1 and TRBJ2-3, with 9 nucleotides matching TRBD1. V lost 0 bases and J lost 3; bases outside the gene matches: 8. The germline V gene encodes CDR1 SGHRS and CDR2 YFSETQ. The CDR3 totals 17 residues. The CDR3 sequence: CASSLGGGTGTTDTQYF. In nucleotides, the CDR3 is TGCGCCAGCAGCTTGGGGGGCGGGACAGGGACGACAGATACGCAGTATTTT.

V usage is TRBV12-5 and J usage is TRBJ1-1, with D possibly TRBD1 on 5 matching bases. Trimming left V 5 bases short and J 1 base short, with 14 bases between. Germline lookup yields CDR1 LGHNT and CDR2 FRNRAP. This CDR3 has 15 amino acids. CDR3 residues: CASGVRTGPNTEAFF. The CDR3 bases are TGTGCTAGTGGTGTCCGAACAGGACCGAACACTGAAGCTTTCTTT.

The V call is TRBV3-1 (or the pseudogene TRBV3-2), the J call TRBJ2-5; D not resolved. This CDR3 comprises 12 residues. Germline CDR1 and CDR2: LGHDT and YNNKEL (reference sequence). The ends were cut back, 7 bases at V and 4 bases at J, with 10 bases in the middle. The CDR3 is CASTPAGETQYF. The CDR3 nucleotides read TGTGCCAGCACCCCCGCCGGAGAGACCCAGTACTTC.

The chain couples TRBV5-1 to TRBJ2-3; 7 nucleotides agree with TRBD1. Trimming cost V 0 bases and J 4 bases; bases outside gene matches: 2. The CDR3 consists of 14 residues. CDR1 SGHRS and CDR2 YFSETQ come from the germline V gene. The CDR3 region has the DNA TGCGCCAGCAGCTTGGGACAGGGCCCAGATACGCAGTATTTT. Protein sequence: CASSLGQGPDTQYF.

The chain employs TRBV19 and TRBJ1-2, with a possible D match to TRBD1 (6 bases). The CDR3 is 13 residues long. Per the germline V gene, CDR1 is LNHDA and CDR2 is SQIVND (reference sequence). V was pared by 7 bases and J by 5 bases, with 14 bases between. This chain's CDR3 is CASTYRDQYGYTF. The CDR3, as DNA: TGTGCCAGTACCTACAGGGATCAATATGGCTACACCTTC.

This chain uses TRBV11-1 with TRBJ2-7, with D perhaps matching TRBD1 (6 bases). Trimming pared 5 bases from V and 4 bases from J, leaving 15 bases between. CDR1 SGHAT and CDR2 FQDESV come from the germline V gene (reference sequence). The CDR3 contains 14 residues. The CDR3 DNA reads TGTGCCAGCAGCCCACAGGGCGCGATATACGAGCAGTACTTC. Protein sequence: CASSPQGAIYEQYF. The full variable domain, its missing parts supplied by reference TRBV11-1 and TRBJ2-7, is EAEVAQSPRYKITEKSQAVAFWCDPISGHATLYWYRQILGQGPELLVQFQDESVVDDSQLPKDRFSAERLKGVDSTLKIQPAELGDSAMYLCASSPQGAIYEQYFGPGTRLTVT.

V is TRBV11-3 and J is TRBJ2-5; D ambiguous. V was clipped by 4 bases and J by 3 bases, with 9 bases between them. Germline V gene data show CDR1 as SGHNT and CDR2 as YENEEA. The CDR3 covers 13 residues. This CDR3 is CASSSDGEETQYF. The CDR3 DNA is TGTGCCAGCAGCTCGGACGGAGAAGAGACCCAGTACTTC. The full variable domain, its missing parts supplied by reference TRBV11-3 and TRBJ2-5, is EAGVVQSPRYKIIEKKQPVAFWCNPISGHNTLYWYLQNLGQGPELLIRYENEEAVDDSQLPKDRFSAERLKGVDSTLKIQPAELGDSAVYLCASSSDGEETQYFGPGTRLLVL.